These T cell receptor beta chains were read from a single sample in a study of blood T cell repertoires in COVID-19. Sequencing was performed with immunoSEQ multiplex PCR; in TCRdb, only in-frame clones are kept and a portion is missing. The table lists under 250,000 clones, 84% of them singletons, with 1.5% to 1.9% in the top ten. The sample consisted of peripheral blood. All receptors derive from a woman between 35 and 50 years old who had recovered from COVID-19. The CDR3 runs from the conserved cysteine through the conserved F or W. D genes are given only for firm matches. Some rows have no size entry. The others give once, few or many, or a class for an expanded clone.

d_call: TRBD1
v_call: TRBV3-1/TRBV3-2
clone_size: .
j_call: TRBJ1-1
cdr3_aa: CASSLQGGGETEAFF
cdr3_nt: TGTGCCAGCAGCCTTCAGGGGGGAGGAGAGACTGAAGCTTTCTTT

d_call: .
v_call: TRBV18
clone_size: .
j_call: TRBJ2-2
cdr3_aa: CASSPYQLSGGDTGELFF
cdr3_nt: TGTGCCAGCTCACCGTATCAGCTGAGCGGAGGCGACACCGGGGAGCTGTTTTTT

d_call: .
v_call: TRBV7-2
clone_size: .
j_call: TRBJ1-2
cdr3_aa: CASSFTPGGYTF
cdr3_nt: TGTGCCAGCAGCTTCACTCCTGGTGGCTACACCTTC

d_call: .
v_call: TRBV9
clone_size: .
j_call: TRBJ2-5
cdr3_aa: CASSVWDFPGETQYF
cdr3_nt: TGTGCCAGCAGCGTTTGGGACTTCCCAGGGGAGACCCAGTACTTC

d_call: .
v_call: TRBV25-1
clone_size: .
j_call: TRBJ2-7
cdr3_aa: CASSGTLASYEQYF
cdr3_nt: TGTGCCAGCTCGGGTACACTGGCCTCCTACGAGCAGTACTTC

d_call: TRBD2
v_call: TRBV5-1
clone_size: .
j_call: TRBJ2-3
cdr3_aa: CASSPQRGGTDTQYF
cdr3_nt: TGCGCCAGCAGCCCTCAGCGGGGGGGCACAGATACGCAGTATTTT

d_call: .
v_call: TRBV11-2
clone_size: .
j_call: TRBJ1-4
cdr3_aa: CASSLARQSEKLFF
cdr3_nt: TGTGCCAGCAGCTTAGCGCGACAGTCGGAAAAACTGTTTTTT

d_call: .
v_call: TRBV2
clone_size: .
j_call: TRBJ1-1
cdr3_aa: CASSVTVSNTEAFF
cdr3_nt: TGTGCCAGCAGTGTCACAGTTTCGAACACTGAAGCTTTCTTT

d_call: .
v_call: TRBV6-5
clone_size: few
j_call: TRBJ1-2
cdr3_aa: CASSPFIRSGYTF
cdr3_nt: TGTGCCAGCAGCCCCTTCATTAGATCCGGCTACACCTTC

d_call: TRBD1
v_call: TRBV2
clone_size: .
j_call: TRBJ1-2
cdr3_aa: CASSLTGVTNYGYTF
cdr3_nt: TGTGCCAGCAGCCTAACAGGGGTGACTAACTATGGCTACACCTTC

d_call: .
v_call: TRBV5-4
clone_size: .
j_call: TRBJ2-1
cdr3_aa: CASSLGGQIEQFF
cdr3_nt: TGTGCCAGCAGCTTGGGGGGCCAGATTGAGCAGTTCTTC

d_call: .
v_call: TRBV29-1
clone_size: .
j_call: TRBJ2-3
cdr3_aa: CSVEGGVSTDTQYF
cdr3_nt: TGCAGCGTTGAAGGCGGGGTTAGCACAGATACGCAGTATTTT

d_call: TRBD2
v_call: TRBV30
clone_size: .
j_call: TRBJ2-7
cdr3_aa: CAWSAGGEQYF
cdr3_nt: TGTGCCTGGAGTGCGGGGGGGGAGCAGTACTTC

d_call: .
v_call: TRBV15
clone_size: .
j_call: TRBJ1-5
cdr3_aa: CATSRALMEANQPQHF
cdr3_nt: TGTGCCACCAGCAGAGCTCTGATGGAGGCCAATCAGCCCCAGCATTTT

d_call: TRBD1
v_call: TRBV11-3
clone_size: .
j_call: TRBJ1-1
cdr3_aa: CASGKSRSSNSAGGRGAFF
cdr3_nt: TGTGCCAGCGGCAAGAGTAGATCTTCGAATTCGGCAGGGGGGCGCGGAGCTTTCTTT

d_call: .
v_call: TRBV6-5
clone_size: .
j_call: TRBJ1-4
cdr3_aa: CATRGLANEKLFF
cdr3_nt: TGTGCCACCCGGGGTCTCGCTAATGAAAAACTGTTTTTT

d_call: .
v_call: TRBV25-1
clone_size: once
j_call: TRBJ1-6
cdr3_aa: CASSDPGGGSPLHF
cdr3_nt: TGTGCCAGCAGTGACCCGGGAGGAGGTTCACCCCTCCACTTT

d_call: .
v_call: TRBV7-3
clone_size: .
j_call: TRBJ1-1
cdr3_aa: CASSEQGNTEAFF
cdr3_nt: TGTGCCAGCAGCGAACAGGGGAACACTGAAGCTTTCTTT

d_call: .
v_call: TRBV7-2
clone_size: .
j_call: TRBJ1-1
cdr3_aa: CASSQSGGWNTEAFF
cdr3_nt: TGTGCCAGCAGCCAATCCGGGGGTTGGAACACTGAAGCTTTCTTT

d_call: TRBD2
v_call: TRBV3-1/TRBV3-2
clone_size: .
j_call: TRBJ2-3
cdr3_aa: CASSGRSGVADTQYF
cdr3_nt: TGTGCCAGCAGCGGACGAAGCGGGGTGGCAGATACGCAGTATTTT

d_call: .
v_call: TRBV28
clone_size: .
j_call: TRBJ2-3
cdr3_aa: CASSSTLDTQYF
cdr3_nt: TGTGCCAGCAGCTCGACACTAGATACGCAGTATTTT

d_call: .
v_call: TRBV28
clone_size: .
j_call: TRBJ2-7
cdr3_aa: CASSQTKQGNSYEQYF
cdr3_nt: TGTGCCAGCAGCCAAACTAAACAGGGAAATTCCTACGAGCAGTACTTC

d_call: TRBD2
v_call: TRBV10-3
clone_size: .
j_call: TRBJ2-5
cdr3_aa: CAISDVQTSGGKETQYF
cdr3_nt: TGTGCCATCAGTGACGTACAGACTAGCGGGGGGAAAGAGACCCAGTACTTC

d_call: TRBD1
v_call: TRBV19
clone_size: few
j_call: TRBJ1-2
cdr3_aa: CASSCNTGTGFVYGYTF
cdr3_nt: TGTGCCAGTAGTTGTAATACCGGGACAGGGTTCGTCTATGGCTACACCTTC

d_call: .
v_call: TRBV9
clone_size: .
j_call: TRBJ1-6
cdr3_aa: CASSTNQAITYNSPLHF
cdr3_nt: TGTGCCAGCAGCACAAACCAGGCGATCACCTATAATTCACCCCTCCACTTT

d_call: TRBD1
v_call: TRBV30
clone_size: .
j_call: TRBJ2-2
cdr3_aa: CAWGGQGGTGELFF
cdr3_nt: TGTGCCTGGGGAGGACAGGGAGGAACCGGGGAGCTGTTTTTT

d_call: .
v_call: TRBV2
clone_size: .
j_call: TRBJ2-2
cdr3_aa: CASSDPSPNTGELFF
cdr3_nt: TGTGCCAGCAGTGACCCCTCTCCTAACACCGGGGAGCTGTTTTTT

d_call: TRBD2
v_call: TRBV7-6
clone_size: .
j_call: TRBJ2-5
cdr3_aa: CASSFHGLAGPETQYF
cdr3_nt: TGTGCCAGCAGCTTCCACGGACTAGCGGGGCCGGAGACCCAGTACTTC

d_call: TRBD1
v_call: TRBV28
clone_size: .
j_call: TRBJ2-7
cdr3_aa: CASSTGDGEQYF
cdr3_nt: TGTGCCAGCAGTACAGGGGACGGCGAGCAGTACTTC

d_call: TRBD2
v_call: TRBV5-4
clone_size: once
j_call: TRBJ2-5
cdr3_aa: CASSLGGLGGETQYF
cdr3_nt: TGTGCCAGCAGCTTGGGGGGACTAGGCGGAGAGACCCAGTACTTC

d_call: .
v_call: TRBV14
clone_size: .
j_call: TRBJ1-1
cdr3_aa: CASSRQQNTEAFF
cdr3_nt: TGTGCCAGCAGCCGACAGCAGAACACTGAAGCTTTCTTT

d_call: .
v_call: TRBV20-1
clone_size: .
j_call: TRBJ1-1
cdr3_aa: CSARGGREAFF
cdr3_nt: TGCAGTGCTAGAGGAGGCAGAGAAGCTTTCTTT

d_call: TRBD2
v_call: TRBV19
clone_size: .
j_call: TRBJ2-2
cdr3_aa: CASRSGVTTGELFF
cdr3_nt: TGTGCCAGTAGGAGCGGGGTTACCACCGGGGAGCTGTTTTTT

d_call: .
v_call: TRBV11-3
clone_size: few
j_call: TRBJ2-3
cdr3_aa: CASSLGGADTQYF
cdr3_nt: TGTGCCAGCAGCTTAGGCGGCGCAGATACGCAGTATTTT

d_call: .
v_call: TRBV5-1
clone_size: .
j_call: TRBJ2-3
cdr3_aa: CASSTGQTTDTQYF
cdr3_nt: TGCGCCAGCAGCACCGGACAGACCACAGATACGCAGTATTTT

d_call: TRBD2
v_call: TRBV5-4
clone_size: .
j_call: TRBJ2-2
cdr3_aa: CASSQGLAVNTGELFF
cdr3_nt: TGTGCCAGCAGCCAGGGACTAGCGGTTAACACCGGGGAGCTGTTTTTT

d_call: TRBD1
v_call: TRBV2
clone_size: .
j_call: TRBJ1-5
cdr3_aa: CASSGQGINQPQHF
cdr3_nt: TGTGCCAGCAGTGGACAGGGGATCAATCAGCCCCAGCATTTT

d_call: .
v_call: TRBV6-5
clone_size: once
j_call: TRBJ1-2
cdr3_aa: CATSYEAPGYTF
cdr3_nt: TGTGCCACTTCTTATGAGGCCCCTGGCTACACCTTC

d_call: .
v_call: TRBV2
clone_size: .
j_call: TRBJ2-1
cdr3_aa: CASRILDPNNEQFF
cdr3_nt: TGTGCCAGCAGGATTCTAGACCCAAACAATGAGCAGTTCTTC

d_call: .
v_call: TRBV5-5
clone_size: few
j_call: TRBJ1-5
cdr3_aa: CASSFGSSWGNQPQHF
cdr3_nt: TGTGCCAGCAGCTTCGGGTCGTCCTGGGGCAATCAGCCCCAGCATTTT

d_call: .
v_call: TRBV29-1
clone_size: once
j_call: TRBJ1-5
cdr3_aa: CSVQNGQRQPQHF
cdr3_nt: TGCAGCGTTCAGAACGGACAAAGACAGCCCCAGCATTTT

d_call: .
v_call: TRBV3-1/TRBV3-2
clone_size: .
j_call: TRBJ1-6
cdr3_aa: CASGSANSPLHF
cdr3_nt: TGTGCCAGCGGTTCCGCGAACTCACCCCTCCACTTT

d_call: .
v_call: TRBV6-6
clone_size: .
j_call: TRBJ1-2
cdr3_aa: CASSYPTDYENTF
cdr3_nt: TGTGCCAGCAGTTACCCAACAGATTATGAGAACACCTTC

d_call: .
v_call: TRBV7-2
clone_size: .
j_call: TRBJ2-5
cdr3_aa: CASSLAPAVIQTQYF
cdr3_nt: TGTGCCAGCAGCTTAGCCCCCGCAGTTATACAGACCCAGTACTTC

d_call: .
v_call: TRBV3-1/TRBV3-2
clone_size: .
j_call: TRBJ1-2
cdr3_aa: CASSLTPQGNYGYTF
cdr3_nt: TGTGCCAGCAGCCTTACACCACAGGGTAACTATGGCTACACCTTC

d_call: .
v_call: TRBV30
clone_size: .
j_call: TRBJ1-1
cdr3_aa: CAWSVLSGAFF
cdr3_nt: TGTGCCTGGAGTGTACTGTCTGGAGCTTTCTTT

d_call: .
v_call: TRBV5-8
clone_size: once
j_call: TRBJ1-1
cdr3_aa: CASSLQYTEAFF
cdr3_nt: TGTGCCAGCAGCTTACAGTACACTGAAGCTTTCTTT

d_call: TRBD1
v_call: TRBV4-1
clone_size: .
j_call: TRBJ1-3
cdr3_aa: CASSQEGQGVMGSSGNTIYF
cdr3_nt: TGCGCCAGCAGCCAAGAGGGACAGGGGGTGATGGGTAGCTCTGGAAACACCATATATTTT

d_call: TRBD1
v_call: TRBV5-1
clone_size: .
j_call: TRBJ2-2
cdr3_aa: CASGQQGADTGELFF
cdr3_nt: TGCGCCAGCGGACAACAGGGGGCGGACACCGGGGAGCTGTTTTTT

d_call: TRBD1
v_call: TRBV11-3
clone_size: .
j_call: TRBJ2-2
cdr3_aa: CASSPRTGVAGELFF
cdr3_nt: TGTGCCAGCAGCCCTCGGACAGGGGTGGCCGGGGAGCTGTTTTTT

d_call: .
v_call: TRBV28
clone_size: .
j_call: TRBJ1-6
cdr3_aa: CASSLWGLGGKRSPLHF
cdr3_nt: TGTGCCAGCAGTTTGTGGGGTTTGGGAGGGAAACGTTCACCCCTCCACTTT

d_call: .
v_call: TRBV3-1/TRBV3-2
clone_size: once
j_call: TRBJ2-1
cdr3_aa: CASSQAGYNEQFF
cdr3_nt: TGTGCCAGCAGCCAAGCCGGTTACAATGAGCAGTTCTTC

d_call: .
v_call: TRBV7-2
clone_size: .
j_call: TRBJ1-5
cdr3_aa: CASSAQPRGNQPQHF
cdr3_nt: TGTGCCAGCAGCGCCCAGCCGAGGGGCAATCAGCCCCAGCATTTT

d_call: .
v_call: TRBV19
clone_size: .
j_call: TRBJ1-1
cdr3_aa: CASTGVMNTEAFF
cdr3_nt: TGTGCCAGTACCGGAGTGATGAACACTGAAGCTTTCTTT

d_call: .
v_call: TRBV28
clone_size: .
j_call: TRBJ2-1
cdr3_aa: CASSPSSSGRSYNEQFF
cdr3_nt: TGTGCCAGCAGCCCATCCTCGAGCGGACGCTCCTACAATGAGCAGTTCTTC